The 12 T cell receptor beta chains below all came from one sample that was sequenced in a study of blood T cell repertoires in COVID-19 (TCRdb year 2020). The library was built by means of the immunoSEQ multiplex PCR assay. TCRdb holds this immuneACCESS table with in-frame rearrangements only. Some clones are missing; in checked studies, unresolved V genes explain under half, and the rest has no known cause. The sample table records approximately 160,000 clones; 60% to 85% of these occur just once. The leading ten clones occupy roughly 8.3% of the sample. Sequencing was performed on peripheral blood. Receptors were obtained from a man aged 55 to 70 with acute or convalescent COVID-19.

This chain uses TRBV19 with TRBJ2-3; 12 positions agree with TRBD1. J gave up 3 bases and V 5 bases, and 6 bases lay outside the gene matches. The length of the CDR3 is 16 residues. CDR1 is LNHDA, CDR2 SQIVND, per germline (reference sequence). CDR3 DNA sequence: TGTGCCAGTAGTCGCGGGACAGGGGGCGTGACAGATACGCAGTATTTT. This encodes CASSRGTGGVTDTQYF.

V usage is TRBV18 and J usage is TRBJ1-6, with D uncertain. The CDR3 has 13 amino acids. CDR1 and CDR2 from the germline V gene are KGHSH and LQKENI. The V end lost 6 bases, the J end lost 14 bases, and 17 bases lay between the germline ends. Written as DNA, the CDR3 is TGTGCCAGCTCCGCCGCCCAGGACGGGGCCCTCCACTTT. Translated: CASSAAQDGALHF.

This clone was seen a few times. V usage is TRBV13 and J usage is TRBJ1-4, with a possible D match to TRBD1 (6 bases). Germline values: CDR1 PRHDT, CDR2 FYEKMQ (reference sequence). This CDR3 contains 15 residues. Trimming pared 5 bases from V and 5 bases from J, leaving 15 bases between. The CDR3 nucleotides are TGTGCCAGCAGCCCAGGGGCCAGCCAGAATGAAAAACTGTTTTTT. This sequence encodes CASSPGASQNEKLFF.

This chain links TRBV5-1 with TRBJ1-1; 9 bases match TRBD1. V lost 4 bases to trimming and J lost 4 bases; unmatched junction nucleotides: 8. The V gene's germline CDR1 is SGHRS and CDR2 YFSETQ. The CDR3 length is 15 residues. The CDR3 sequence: CASSPGQGRGTEAFF. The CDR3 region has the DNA TGCGCCAGCAGCCCCGGACAGGGGAGGGGCACTGAAGCTTTCTTT.

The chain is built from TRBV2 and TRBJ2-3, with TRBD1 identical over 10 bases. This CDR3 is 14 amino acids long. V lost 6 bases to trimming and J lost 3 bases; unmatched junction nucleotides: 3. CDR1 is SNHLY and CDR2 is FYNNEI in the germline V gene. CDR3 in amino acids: CASSRTGGTDTQYF. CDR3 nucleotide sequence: TGTGCCAGCAGCAGGACAGGGGGGACAGATACGCAGTATTTT. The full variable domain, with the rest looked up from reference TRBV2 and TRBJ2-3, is EPEVTQTPSHQVTQMGQEVILRCVPISNHLYFYWYRQILGQKVEFLVSFYNNEISEKSEIFDDQFSVERPDGSNFTLKIRSTKLEDSAMYFCASSRTGGTDTQYFGPGTRLTVL.

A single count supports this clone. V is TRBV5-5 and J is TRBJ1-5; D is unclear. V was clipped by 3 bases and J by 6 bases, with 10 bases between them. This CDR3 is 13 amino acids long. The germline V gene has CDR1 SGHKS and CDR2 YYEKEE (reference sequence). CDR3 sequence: CASSSLLFQPQHF. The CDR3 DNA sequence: TGTGCCAGCAGCTCCCTTCTTTTTCAGCCCCAGCATTTT.

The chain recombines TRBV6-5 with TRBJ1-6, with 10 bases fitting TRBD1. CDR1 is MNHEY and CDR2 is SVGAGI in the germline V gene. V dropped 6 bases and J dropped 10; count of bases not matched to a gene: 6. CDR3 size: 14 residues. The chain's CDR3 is CASSRGQGQSPLHF. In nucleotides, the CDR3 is TGTGCCAGCAGCCGGGGACAGGGGCAATCACCCCTCCACTTT.

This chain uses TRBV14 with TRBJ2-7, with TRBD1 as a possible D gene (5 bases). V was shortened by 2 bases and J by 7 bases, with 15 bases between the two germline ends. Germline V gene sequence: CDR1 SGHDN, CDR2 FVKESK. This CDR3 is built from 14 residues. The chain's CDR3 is CASSQQGSLGEQYF. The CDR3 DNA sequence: TGTGCCAGCAGCCAACAGGGATCTCTGGGAGAGCAGTACTTC.

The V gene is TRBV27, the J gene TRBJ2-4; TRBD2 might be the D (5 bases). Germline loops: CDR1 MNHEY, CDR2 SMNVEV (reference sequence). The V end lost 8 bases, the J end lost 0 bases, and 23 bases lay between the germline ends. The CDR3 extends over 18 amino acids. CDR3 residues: CASRSEGRTTRAKNIQYF. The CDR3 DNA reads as TGTGCCAGCCGCTCAGAAGGACGCACTACTAGAGCCAAAAACATTCAGTACTTC.

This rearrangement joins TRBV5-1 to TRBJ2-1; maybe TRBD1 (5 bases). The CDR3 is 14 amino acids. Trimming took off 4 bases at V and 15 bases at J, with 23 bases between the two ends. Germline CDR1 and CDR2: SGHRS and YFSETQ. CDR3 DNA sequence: TGCGCCAGCAGCGGGGTGGTGACAGACCCAATGTGGTTCTTC. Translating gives CASSGVVTDPMWFF.

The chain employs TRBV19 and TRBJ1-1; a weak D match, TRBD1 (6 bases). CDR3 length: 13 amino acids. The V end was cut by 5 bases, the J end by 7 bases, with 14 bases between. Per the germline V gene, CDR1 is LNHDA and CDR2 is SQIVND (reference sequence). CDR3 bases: TGTGCCAGTAGTCCTAAGACAGGACGTGAAGCTTTCTTT. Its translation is CASSPKTGREAFF.

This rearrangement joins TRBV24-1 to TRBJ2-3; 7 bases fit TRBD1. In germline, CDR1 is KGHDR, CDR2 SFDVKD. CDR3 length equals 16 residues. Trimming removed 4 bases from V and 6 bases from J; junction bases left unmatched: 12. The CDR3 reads CATSDPKTGSLDTQYF. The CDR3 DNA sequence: TGTGCCACCAGTGACCCAAAGACAGGGTCGCTTGATACGCAGTATTTT.